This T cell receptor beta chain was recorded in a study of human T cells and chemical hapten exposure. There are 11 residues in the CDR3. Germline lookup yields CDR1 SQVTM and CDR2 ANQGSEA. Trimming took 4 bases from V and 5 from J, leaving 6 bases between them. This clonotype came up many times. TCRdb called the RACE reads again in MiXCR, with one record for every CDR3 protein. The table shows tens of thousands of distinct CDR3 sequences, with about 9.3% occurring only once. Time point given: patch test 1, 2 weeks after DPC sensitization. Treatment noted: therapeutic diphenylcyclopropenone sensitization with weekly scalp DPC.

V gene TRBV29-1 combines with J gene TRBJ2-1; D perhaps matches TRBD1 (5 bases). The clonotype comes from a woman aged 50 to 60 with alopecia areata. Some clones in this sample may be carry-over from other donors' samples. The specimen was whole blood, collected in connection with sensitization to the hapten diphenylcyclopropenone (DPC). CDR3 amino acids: CSVVGDNEQFF. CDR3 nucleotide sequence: TGCAGCGTTGTAGGGGACAATGAGCAGTTCTTC.